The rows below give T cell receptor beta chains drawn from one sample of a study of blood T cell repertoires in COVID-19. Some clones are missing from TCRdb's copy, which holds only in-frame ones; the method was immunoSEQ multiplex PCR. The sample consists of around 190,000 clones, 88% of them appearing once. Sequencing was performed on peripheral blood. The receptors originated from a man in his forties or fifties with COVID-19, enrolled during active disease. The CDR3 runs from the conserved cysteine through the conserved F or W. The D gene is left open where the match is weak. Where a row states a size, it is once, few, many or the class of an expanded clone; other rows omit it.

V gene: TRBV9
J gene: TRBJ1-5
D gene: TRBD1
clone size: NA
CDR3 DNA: TGTGCCAGCAGCCCGGGACAGATGAGCAATCAGCCCCAGCATTTT
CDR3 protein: CASSPGQMSNQPQHF

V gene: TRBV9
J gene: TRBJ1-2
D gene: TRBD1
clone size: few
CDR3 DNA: TGTGCCAGCAGCGTAGTGGGACAGGGTGATTATGGCTACACCTTC
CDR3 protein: CASSVVGQGDYGYTF

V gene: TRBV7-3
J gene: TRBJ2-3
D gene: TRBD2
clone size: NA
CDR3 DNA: TGTGCCAGCAGCTTAACTAGCGGGAGGACAGATACGCAGTATTTT
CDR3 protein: CASSLTSGRTDTQYF

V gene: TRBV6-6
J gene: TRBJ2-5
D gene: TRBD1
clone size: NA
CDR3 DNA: TGTGCCAGCAGTTACCCGACAGGGGGCTGGGAGACCCAGTACTTC
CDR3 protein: CASSYPTGGWETQYF

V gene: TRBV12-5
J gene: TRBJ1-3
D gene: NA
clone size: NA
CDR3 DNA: TGTGCTAGTGGTCTCCTACAGGGCGGTGGAAACACCATATATTTT
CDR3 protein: CASGLLQGGGNTIYF

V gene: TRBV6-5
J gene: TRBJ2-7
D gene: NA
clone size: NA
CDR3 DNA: TGTGCCAGCAGTTACAACAGGGGGGGAGGATACGAGCAGTACTTC
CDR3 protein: CASSYNRGGGYEQYF

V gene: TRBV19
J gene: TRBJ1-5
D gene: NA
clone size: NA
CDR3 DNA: TGTGCCAGTAGTATAAGCAGGGGACGGCGCAATCAGCCCCAGCATTTT
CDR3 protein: CASSISRGRRNQPQHF

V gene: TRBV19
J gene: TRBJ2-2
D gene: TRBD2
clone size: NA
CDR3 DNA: TGTGCCAGTATTGCTAGCGGGCGTACCGGGGAGCTGTTTTTT
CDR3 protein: CASIASGRTGELFF

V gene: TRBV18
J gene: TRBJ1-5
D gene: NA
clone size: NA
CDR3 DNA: TGTGCCAGCTCCCCGGGGGGGGCTCAGCCCCAGCATTTT
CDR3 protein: CASSPGGAQPQHF

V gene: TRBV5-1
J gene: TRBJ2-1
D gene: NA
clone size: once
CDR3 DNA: TGCGCCAGCAGCCCCCAGGGGAGGGACTTCCCCTACAATGAGCAGTTCTTC
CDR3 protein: CASSPQGRDFPYNEQFF

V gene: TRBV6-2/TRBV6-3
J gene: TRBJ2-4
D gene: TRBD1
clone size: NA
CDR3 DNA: TGTGCCAGCAGTCCACGGGCAGGGGGCGCATCAGTCACCAAAAACATTCAGTACTTC
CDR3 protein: CASSPRAGGASVTKNIQYF

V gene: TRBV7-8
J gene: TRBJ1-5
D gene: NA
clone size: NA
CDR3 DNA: TGTGCCAGCAGCTTAGCAGGGAGAAGCAATCAGCCCCAGCATTTT
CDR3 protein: CASSLAGRSNQPQHF

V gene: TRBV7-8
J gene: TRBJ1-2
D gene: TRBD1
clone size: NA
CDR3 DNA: TGTGCCAGCAGCCCCGGGGTTAGGACACGCAGGGGGACTAACTATGGCTACACCTTC
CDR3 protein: CASSPGVRTRRGTNYGYTF

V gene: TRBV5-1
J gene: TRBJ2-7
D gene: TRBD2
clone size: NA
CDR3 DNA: TGCGCCAGCAGCTTGCAGCGGGGTTCCTACGAGCAGTACTTC
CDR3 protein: CASSLQRGSYEQYF

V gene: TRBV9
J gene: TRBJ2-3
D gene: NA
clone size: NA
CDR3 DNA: TGTGCCAGCAGCCGTTTGTCTAGCACAGATACGCAGTATTTT
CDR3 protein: CASSRLSSTDTQYF

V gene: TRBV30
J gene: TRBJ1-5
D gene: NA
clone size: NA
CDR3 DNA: TGTGCCTGGAGTTTGGGGCTTAGCAATCAGCCCCAGCATTTT
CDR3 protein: CAWSLGLSNQPQHF

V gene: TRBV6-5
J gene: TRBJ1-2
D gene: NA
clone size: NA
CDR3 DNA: TGTGCCAGCAAAAGGAGAGCTAACTATGGCTACACCTTC
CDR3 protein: CASKRRANYGYTF

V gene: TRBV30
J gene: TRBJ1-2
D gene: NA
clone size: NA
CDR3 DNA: TGTGCCTGGAGTGTTAGAGGGGGAACGTCCGGCTACACCTTC
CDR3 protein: CAWSVRGGTSGYTF

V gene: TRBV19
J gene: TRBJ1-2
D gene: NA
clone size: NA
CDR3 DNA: TGTGCCAGTAGTACACGGGACACGTATGGCTACACCTTC
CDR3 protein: CASSTRDTYGYTF

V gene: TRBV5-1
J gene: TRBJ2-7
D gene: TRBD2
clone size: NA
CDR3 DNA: TGCGCCAGCAGCTTAACTAGCGGCTACGAGCAGTACTTC
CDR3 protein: CASSLTSGYEQYF

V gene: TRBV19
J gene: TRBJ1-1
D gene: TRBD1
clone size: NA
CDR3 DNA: TGTGCCAGTAGTATGGTCAGGGGGTCTGAAGCTTTCTTT
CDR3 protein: CASSMVRGSEAFF

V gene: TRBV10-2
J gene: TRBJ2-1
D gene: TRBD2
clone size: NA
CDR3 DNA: TGCGCCAGCAGTGAGTCACGGACTAGCGGGGGTAATGAGCAGTTCTTC
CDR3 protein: CASSESRTSGGNEQFF

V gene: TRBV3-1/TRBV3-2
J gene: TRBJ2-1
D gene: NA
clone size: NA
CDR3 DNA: TGTGCCAGCAGCCAAGTGTCCGGGGTAGACAATGAGCAGTTCTTC
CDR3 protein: CASSQVSGVDNEQFF

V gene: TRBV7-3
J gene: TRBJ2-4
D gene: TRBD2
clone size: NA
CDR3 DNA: TGTGCCAGCAACCACAACGGGGGGAGGGCAGCCAAAAACATTCAGTACTTC
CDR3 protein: CASNHNGGRAAKNIQYF

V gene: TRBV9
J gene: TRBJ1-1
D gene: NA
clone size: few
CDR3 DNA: TGTGCCAGCAGCCCCGGACACGGGAACACTGAAGCTTTCTTT
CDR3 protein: CASSPGHGNTEAFF

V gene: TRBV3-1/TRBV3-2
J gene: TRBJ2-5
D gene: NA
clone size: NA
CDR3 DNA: TGTGCCAGCAGCCGTGGAGGGGCGCAAGAGACCCAGTACTTC
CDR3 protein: CASSRGGAQETQYF

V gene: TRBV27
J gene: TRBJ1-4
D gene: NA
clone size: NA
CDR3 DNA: TGTGCCAGCAGGCCCCAGGGGCCTAATGAAAAACTGTTTTTT
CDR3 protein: CASRPQGPNEKLFF

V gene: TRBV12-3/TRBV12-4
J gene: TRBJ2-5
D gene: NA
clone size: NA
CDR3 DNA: TGTGCCAGCAGTTTTGAGGGTTTCGGGACCCAGTACTTC
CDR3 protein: CASSFEGFGTQYF

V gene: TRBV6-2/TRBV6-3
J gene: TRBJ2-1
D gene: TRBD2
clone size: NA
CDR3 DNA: TGTGCCAGCAGTTACCCGGGACTAGCGGGGGCACGTGAGCAGTTCTTC
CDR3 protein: CASSYPGLAGAREQFF

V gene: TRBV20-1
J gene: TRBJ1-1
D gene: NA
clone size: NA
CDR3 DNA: TGCAGTGCTAGTCACCCCTCAACAGGACCCAACACTGAAGCTTTCTTT
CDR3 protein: CSASHPSTGPNTEAFF

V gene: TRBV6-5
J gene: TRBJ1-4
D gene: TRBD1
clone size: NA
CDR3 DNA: TGTGCCAGCAGGGCCGGACAGGTTGAAAAACTGTTTTTT
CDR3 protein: CASRAGQVEKLFF

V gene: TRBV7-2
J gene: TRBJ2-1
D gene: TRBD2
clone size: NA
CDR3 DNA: TGTGCCAGCAGCTCGGGACTAGCCAATGAGCAGTTCTTC
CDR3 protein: CASSSGLANEQFF

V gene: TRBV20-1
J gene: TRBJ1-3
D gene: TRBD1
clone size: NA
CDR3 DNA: TGCAGTGCTAGTCTTTCGTCCGGGACAGGGGGCACAAACACCATATATTTT
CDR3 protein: CSASLSSGTGGTNTIYF

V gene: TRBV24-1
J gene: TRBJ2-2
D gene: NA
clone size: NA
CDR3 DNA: TGTGCCACCAGTGATCGGGTCCTCACCGGGGAGCTGTTTTTT
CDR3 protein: CATSDRVLTGELFF

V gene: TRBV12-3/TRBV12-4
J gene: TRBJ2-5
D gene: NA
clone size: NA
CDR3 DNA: TGTGCCAGCAGTTTCTCGGTGCAAGAGACCCAGTACTTC
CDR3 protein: CASSFSVQETQYF

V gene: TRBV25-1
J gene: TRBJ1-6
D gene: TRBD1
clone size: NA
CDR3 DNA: TGTGCCAGCAGTGATTTTTCTGGACAGGGAAATTCACCCCTCCACTTT
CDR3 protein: CASSDFSGQGNSPLHF